This TCR beta chain was sequenced during a study of cytomegalovirus exposure and HLA in healthy donors. Study-wide results and caveats: It was approximately 150 TCR beta chains that were listed as cytomegalovirus-associated. A previous analysis found most TCR beta V segments productive roughly 90% or roughly 30% of the time.

There are 15 residues in the CDR3. The germline CDR1 and CDR2 sequences are LNHNV and YYDKDF (reference sequence). V lost 4 bases to trimming and J lost 5 bases, with 14 bases between them. 60 Vbeta and 13 Jbeta primers were used in PCR. Using immunoSEQ multiplex PCR, the repertoire was profiled, and TCRdb retains in-frame clones only, with some absent. The table has approximately 99,000 clones, 73% seen once. Turning to this clone: The antigen is undetermined.

The sample was PBMCs. The rearrangement links TRBV15 to TRBJ2-2, with D possibly TRBD2 on 5 matching bases. This receptor was identified in a man in his forties in good health and CMV-seronegative. The CDR3 reads CATSKSGRGTGELFF. CDR3 nucleotides: TGTGCCACCAGCAAGAGTGGCAGAGGGACCGGGGAGCTGTTTTTT. The full variable domain, its missing parts supplied by reference TRBV15 and TRBJ2-2, is DAMVIQNPRYQVTQFGKPVTLSCSQTLNHNVMYWYQQKSSQAPKLLFHYYDKDFNNEADTPDNFQSRRPNTSFCFLDIRSPGLGDTAMYLCATSKSGRGTGELFFGEGSRLTVL.